This record covers a single T cell receptor (beta chain). This sample was included in a study of blood T cell repertoires in COVID-19. The overall study: T cells, B-cell-depleted T cells, or PBMCs supplied cDNA or gDNA.

CDR3 size: 17 residues. Clinical histories supplied by participants themselves formed the basis of cohort assignment. Two negative PCRs, clearance, or symptom resolution had been documented for recovered Cohort 3 donors. Measured with immunoSEQ multiplex PCR; TCRdb has only the in-frame clones, and not every one. The repertoire holds about 250,000 clones, with approximately 90% as singletons. V usage is TRBV21-1 and J usage is TRBJ1-3; TRBD1, the table's D call, lacks a check against the DNA. TRBV21-1 has pseudogene status. This TCR was recovered from a man aged 35 to 55 who had recovered from COVID-19. Sequencing was done on a sample of PBMCs or T cells enriched from blood (not recorded which). CDR3 in amino acids: CASSKKGDRAPGNTIYF. DNA for the CDR3: TGTGCCAGCAGCAAAAAGGGGGACAGGGCCCCTGGAAACACCATATATTTT.